The clone carrying this TCR beta chain was seen at least ten times. This sample was included in a study of T-cell reconstitution after alpha-beta-depleted transplantation in children. Preparation of the TCRbeta library was carried out with unique molecular identifiers. A single record per CDR3 protein comes from TCRdb applying MiXCR to the PCR reads. Here the sample spans about 170,000 distinct CDR3 sequences, 11% being singletons. Germline loops: CDR1 MNHNS, CDR2 SASEGT. This CDR3 has 12 amino acids. Trimming at V came to 8 bases and at J to 9 bases, leaving 5 bases not matched to a gene. Sequenced material: PBMCs, taken before TCRalphabeta/CD19-depleted stem cell transplant. The receptor's source is a boy younger than 10 with acute myeloid leukemia, due to receive a stem cell transplant. The chain links TRBV6-1 to TRBJ2-1; 9 bases align to TRBD2. CDR3 region: CASGQRGAEQFF. The CDR3 bases are TGTGCCAGCGGCCAGCGGGGGGCTGAGCAGTTCTTC.